This T cell receptor (beta chain) was captured by sequencing in a study of CD8+CD57+ T cells in acquired aplastic anemia. On this clonotype: The junction does not match germline at one end; this may be a read error.

Template material for TCR beta VDJ and CDR3 profiling consisted of genomic DNA. TCRdb re-derived calls from the reads in MiXCR, one entry per CDR3 protein. The sample carries 250,000 to 350,000 distinct CDR3 sequences, around three fifths recorded once. Germline V gene data show CDR1 as SGHDN and CDR2 as FVKESK. The CDR3 is 11 amino acids. The TCR comes from a human donor with severe aplastic anemia or a healthy control (not recorded which). The specimen sequenced was sorted CD4+, CD8+, or CD8+CD57+ T cells (not recorded which) from PBMCs. The chain combines TRBV14 with TRBJ2-1; D possibly corresponds to TRBD2 (7 bases). CDR3 sequence (DNA): TGTGACCGTGCTAGGATGGCGGGGGCGCTCTTC. This gives the protein CDRARMAGALF.